The TCR beta chain under discussion was sequenced for a study of tumor-infiltrating lymphocytes in primary liver carcinoma. Germline V gene data show CDR1 as KGHSH and CDR2 as LQKENI. The CDR3 is 17 residues long. V was shortened by 2 bases and J by 0 bases, with 13 bases between the two germline ends. Total RNA amounting to around 530 ng was the source from which TCR beta cDNA was made with a constant-region primer. Three nested multiplex PCR rounds, a slightly modified ARM-PCR, produced the libraries for TCR beta. The two initial PCR rounds, roughly 9 cycles each, used TRBV1-TRBV30 forward and C-beta reverse primers. A single record per CDR3 protein comes from TCRdb applying MiXCR to the multiplex PCR reads. The repertoire holds about 54,000 distinct CDR3 sequences, with about 73% as singletons. Study-wide findings and caveats: Paired tumor-adjacent and tumor-blood samples overlapped less than tumor region pairs did. Only around 7-25% of top clones occurred in all five tumor regions.

Co-extracting RNA and DNA was done with roughly 17-32 mg of unsorted bulk tissue as input. A few counts support this clonotype. Its antigen is unknown. Sequencing was carried out using liver tumor tissue from sampling region 2. Subset reported: tumor region T2, inferior pole. The clonotype comes from a man in his forties with primary liver carcinoma and hepatitis B virus infection. The chain combines TRBV18 with TRBJ2-2; D not certain. CDR3 amino acids: CASSPKISVPNTGELFF. The CDR3 coding sequence is TGTGCCAGCTCACCAAAAATAAGCGTACCGAACACCGGGGAGCTGTTTTTT.